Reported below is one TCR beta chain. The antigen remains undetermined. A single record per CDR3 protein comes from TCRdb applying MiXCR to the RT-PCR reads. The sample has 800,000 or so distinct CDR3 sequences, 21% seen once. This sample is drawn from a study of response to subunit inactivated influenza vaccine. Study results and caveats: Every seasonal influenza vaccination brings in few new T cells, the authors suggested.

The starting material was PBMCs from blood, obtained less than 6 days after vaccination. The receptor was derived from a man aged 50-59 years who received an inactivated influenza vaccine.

The CDR3 DNA is TGCAGCGTTGGGGTTAATAGCCCTGAAGCTTTCTTT. Residues: CSVGVNSPEAFF. J is TRBJ1-1 and V is TRBV29-1; D remains ambiguous. The CDR3 is 12 amino acids. In germline, CDR1 is SQVTM, CDR2 ANQGSEA. Between the trimmed V and J ends, which lost 4 bases and 6 bases, there was a span of 12 bases.